This TCR beta chain stems from a study of T cells in Graves' hyperthyroidism and ophthalmopathy. J gave up 1 base and V 5 bases, and 10 bases lay outside the gene matches. This CDR3 region has 16 residues. Germline lookup yields CDR1 MNHEY and CDR2 SMNVEV (reference sequence). It was RNA transcripts that yielded the amplified TCR beta CDR3 regions. The HTBI set primed first-round TCR CDR3 RT-PCR. TCRdb redid the calling of the multiplex PCR reads with MiXCR, one entry per CDR3 protein. The sample includes around 580,000 distinct CDR3 sequences, 46% of them seen just once. It was considered stable Graves' hyperthyroidism when ophthalmopathy did not progress within 18 months.

This sequence joins TRBV27 and TRBJ2-7; TRBD2 aligns across 8 bases. Material: peripheral blood or thyroid tissue (not recorded which). The TCR originated in a woman younger than 30 with Graves' hyperthyroidism. The CDR3 is CASSPERESSSYEQYF. In nucleotides, the CDR3 is TGTGCCAGCAGTCCAGAGCGGGAGTCCTCTTCCTACGAGCAGTACTTC.